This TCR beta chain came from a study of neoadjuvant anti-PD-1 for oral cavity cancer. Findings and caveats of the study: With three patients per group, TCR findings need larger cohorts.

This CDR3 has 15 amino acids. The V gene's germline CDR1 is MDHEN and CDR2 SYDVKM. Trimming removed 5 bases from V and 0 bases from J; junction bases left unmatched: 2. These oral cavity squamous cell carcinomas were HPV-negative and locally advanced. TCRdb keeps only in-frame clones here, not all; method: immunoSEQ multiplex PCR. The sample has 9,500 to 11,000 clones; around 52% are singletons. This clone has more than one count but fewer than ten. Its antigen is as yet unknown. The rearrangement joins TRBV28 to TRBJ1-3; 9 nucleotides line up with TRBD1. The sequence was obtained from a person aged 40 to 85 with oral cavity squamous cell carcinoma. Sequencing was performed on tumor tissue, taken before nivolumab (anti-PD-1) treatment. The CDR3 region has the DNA TGTGCCAGCAGTCAGGGACAGGGCTCTGGAAACACCATATATTTT. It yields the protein CASSQGQGSGNTIYF.